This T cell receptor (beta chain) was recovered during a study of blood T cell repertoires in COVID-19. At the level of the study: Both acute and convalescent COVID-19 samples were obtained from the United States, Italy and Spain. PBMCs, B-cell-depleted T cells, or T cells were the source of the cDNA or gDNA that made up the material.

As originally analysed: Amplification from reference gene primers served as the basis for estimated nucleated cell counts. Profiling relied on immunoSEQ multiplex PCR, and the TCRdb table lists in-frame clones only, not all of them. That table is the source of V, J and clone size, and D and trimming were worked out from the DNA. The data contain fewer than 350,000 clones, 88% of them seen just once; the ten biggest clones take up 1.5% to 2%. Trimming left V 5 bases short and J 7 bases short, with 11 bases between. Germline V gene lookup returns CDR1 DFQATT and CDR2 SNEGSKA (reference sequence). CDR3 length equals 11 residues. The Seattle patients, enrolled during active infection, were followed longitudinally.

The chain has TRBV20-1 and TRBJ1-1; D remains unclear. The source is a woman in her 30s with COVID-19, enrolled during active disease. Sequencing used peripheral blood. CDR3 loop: CSAARENEAFF. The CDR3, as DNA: TGCAGTGCTGCTAGGGAGAATGAAGCTTTCTTT.